This passage covers 32 T cell receptor beta chains from one sample sequenced in a study of tumor-infiltrating lymphocytes in primary liver carcinoma. The approximately 17-34 mg bulk tissue piece was not sorted before simultaneous RNA and DNA extraction. Synthesis of TCR beta cDNA was carried out from 500 ng total RNA with a constant-region primer. For TCR beta, libraries were produced by three nested multiplex PCR rounds using slightly modified ARM-PCR. TRBV1-TRBV30 forward primers paired with a C-beta reverse primer drove the first two PCR rounds, about 10 cycles each. MiXCR was run by TCRdb on the multiplex PCR reads, yielding one entry per CDR3 protein. The sample has 45,000 to 55,000 distinct CDR3 sequences, about 68% seen once; the top ten hold roughly 24%. The sequenced sample was liver tumor tissue from sampling region 2. Noted subset: tumor region T2, inferior pole. The origin of the receptors is a man in his forties with primary liver carcinoma and hepatitis B virus infection.

With respect to this clonotype: One junction end does not reproduce the germline sequence, and a read error may be involved. The chain uses TRBV11-1 and TRBJ2-7; D call uncertain. In germline, CDR1 is SGHAT, CDR2 FQDESV (reference sequence). This CDR3 is built from 14 residues. CDR3 nucleotide sequence: TGTGCTAGCAGCTTGGAGTTATCCTCCTGCGAGCAGTACTTC. Translation: CASSLELSSCEQYF.

About this clonotype: The CDR3 ends on some other residue instead of the conserved phenylalanine or tryptophan, so this is likely a read error. The chain combines TRBV29-1 with TRBJ2-5; D is ambiguous. Germline V gives CDR1 SQVTM, CDR2 ANQGSEA. CDR3 length: 13 residues. CDR3 DNA: TGCAGCATTGAGATGGCACCCGAAGAGACCCAGTACCTC. Translation gives CSIEMAPEETQYL.

Comment on this clonotype: Sequence at one end of the junction differs from germline and may be a read error. The chain joins TRBV29-1 to TRBJ2-7; D gene uncertain. CDR1 SQVTM and CDR2 ANQGSEA come from the germline V gene. This CDR3 has 13 residues. The CDR3: CSLELTESYEQYF. CDR3 nucleotide sequence: TGCAGCCTTGAATTAACGGAATCCTACGAGCAGTACTTC.

The rearrangement links TRBV10-2 to TRBJ1-2; D is unresolved. The CDR3 has 13 amino acids. The germline V gene encodes CDR1 WSHSY and CDR2 SAAADI. The CDR3 DNA reads as TGCGTCATCAGTGAAAGAGAGGCCTATGGCTACACCTTC. Its translation: CVISEREAYGYTF.

To note about this clonotype: A read error may explain this, as a much larger clone is one base away. The V gene is TRBV28, the J gene TRBJ2-7; TRBD1 matches at 10 bases. J was trimmed by 9 bases and V by 6 bases; bases with no gene match: 14. The CDR3 extends over 15 amino acids. Looked up from germline, CDR1 is MDHEN and CDR2 is SYDVKM. CDR3: CASRSHGTGVSGQYF. As DNA, the CDR3 is TGTGCCAGCAGGAGTCACGGGACAGGGGTGAGCGGGCAGTACTTC.

This sequence joins TRBV29-1 and TRBJ1-4; TRBD1 agrees at 9 bases. This CDR3 region has 15 residues. Per germline, CDR1 SQVTM and CDR2 ANQGSEA. The chain's CDR3 is CDVEALGQGDEKLFF. The CDR3 DNA sequence: TGCGACGTTGAAGCCCTGGGACAGGGTGATGAAAAACTGTTTTTT.

A single count supports this clonotype. V is TRBV6-1 and J is TRBJ1-5; D not resolved. The CDR3 is made up of 13 amino acids. Germline CDR1 reads MNHNS; CDR2 reads SASEGT. The V end was cut by 6 bases, the J end by 5 bases, with 11 bases between. Written as DNA, the CDR3 is TGTGCCAGCAGGTCGACGTATGATCAGCCCCAGCATTTT. Protein: CASRSTYDQPQHF.

Concerning this clonotype: One end of the junction fails to match germline, which may point to a read error. This chain links TRBV5-4 with TRBJ2-1; possible D gene TRBD2, 5 bases. This CDR3 has 11 amino acids. CDR1 and CDR2 from the germline V gene are SGHNT and YYREEE (reference sequence). This CDR3 is CASSFSDEQSF. The CDR3 bases are TGTGCCAGCAGCTTTAGCGATGAGCAGTCCTTC.

The V and J genes are TRBV6-1 and TRBJ2-5; D perhaps matches TRBD2 (6 bases). CDR3 length: 15 amino acids. Germline CDR1 is MNHNS and CDR2 is SASEGT. CDR3: CASGEERNVQETQYF. In DNA, the CDR3 is TGTGCTAGCGGTGAAGAACGTAACGTCCAAGAGACCCAGTACTTC.

The V and J genes are TRBV28 and TRBJ2-7; D uncertain. Per the germline V gene, CDR1 is MDHEN and CDR2 is SYDVKM. Trimming removed 6 bases from V and 11 bases from J, with 17 bases in between. This CDR3 contains 12 residues. CDR3 amino acids: CASSRMGKKEYF. DNA of the CDR3: TGTGCCAGCAGCCGGATGGGTAAGAAGGAGTACTTC.

Points on this clonotype: The junction departs from the called germline gene at one end, perhaps through a read error. The chain carries TRBV29-1 and TRBJ2-1; D not resolved. Germline CDR1 SQVTM, CDR2 ANQGSEA. There are 10 residues in the CDR3. CDR3 DNA sequence: TGCAGCGTTGTTAAGCATGAACAGTTCTTC. Its translation is CSVVKHEQFF.

As concerns this clonotype: Compared with germline, one end of the junction differs, possibly owing to a read error. The chain has TRBV5-6 and TRBJ2-2; D assignment may be TRBD1 or TRBD2 (6 bases each). Germline V CDR1 and CDR2: SGHDT, YYEEEE. The CDR3 covers 16 residues. CDR3 sequence reads: CASSSEGGDDTGELFF. The CDR3 DNA sequence: TGTGCCAGCAGCTCCGAGGGGGGAGACGACACCGGGGAACTGTTTTTT.

Comments on this clonotype: The germline gene is not matched at one end of the junction; a read error may be the cause. The chain is built from TRBV10-2 and TRBJ2-1; D gene uncertain. Per germline, CDR1 WSHSY and CDR2 SAAADI. This CDR3 has 15 residues. CDR3 bases: TGCCCCAGCAGCCGATATTCTGGAACCTCGAATGAGCAGTTCTTC. Its translation: CPSSRYSGTSNEQFF.

As to this clonotype: One junction end does not reproduce the germline sequence, and a read error may be involved. V and J are TRBV11-2 and TRBJ2-1; D gene ambiguous. Germline V gene data show CDR1 as SGHAT and CDR2 as FQNNGV. The CDR3 loop spans 15 amino acids. The CDR3 sequence is CASSLFGRAGNEQLF. The CDR3 bases are TGTGCCAGCAGCCTATTCGGAAGGGCCGGAAATGAGCAGCTCTTC.

This clonotype was seen a single time. The CDR3 does not end in the conserved phenylalanine or tryptophan, so this is likely a read error. CDR3 coding DNA: TGTGCCAGCAGTTACTCCGGAGAGGGGGGCGAGCAGTACTCC. It yields the protein CASSYSGEGGEQYS. The chain links TRBV6-5 to TRBJ2-7, with D perhaps TRBD1 or TRBD2 (6 bases each). The CDR3 loop spans 14 amino acids. V lost 0 bases and J lost 6, with 12 bases in between. Germline CDR1 and CDR2: MNHEY and SVGAGI.

This clonotype was picked up one time. The CDR3 ends on some other residue instead of the conserved phenylalanine or tryptophan, so this is likely a read error. No DNA is shown, since the ends of the CDR3 on it are uncertain; the CDR3 is the one TCRdb lists. V gene TRBV11-2 combines with J gene TRBJ2-2; no DNA check was done on the table's D call, TRBD1. The CDR3 adds up to 15 amino acids, both ends counted. Per the germline V gene, CDR1 is SGHAT and CDR2 is FQNNGV. The CDR3 is CASLPPGVYTEELSS.

The V gene is TRBV6-6, the J gene TRBJ2-1; 7 bases map to TRBD2. J gave up 6 bases and V 7 bases, and 12 bases lay outside the gene matches. The V gene's germline CDR1 is MNHNY and CDR2 SVGAGI (reference sequence). The CDR3 is 15 amino acids. CDR3 sequence (DNA): TGTGCCAGCACCCTGGGACTAACGGGAAGCAATGAGCAGTTCTTC. Amino acids: CASTLGLTGSNEQFF.

V is TRBV2 and J is TRBJ2-7; D is unclear. The J call may not be correct, given that the DNA end is closer to TRBJ2-1. The CDR3 spans 10 residues. The V gene's germline CDR1 is SNHLY and CDR2 FYNNEI. CDR3 sequence (DNA): TGTGCCAACAGCGTTAATGAGCAGTTCTTC. The encoded protein is CANSVNEQFF.

The rearrangement uses TRBV6-6 and TRBJ1-1; D gene ambiguous. The germline V and J ends were trimmed by 7 bases and 1 base, with 10 bases remaining between them. Germline loops: CDR1 MNHNY, CDR2 SVGAGI (reference sequence). The CDR3 runs 13 residues. The CDR3 is CASNIPQNTEAFF. The CDR3 region has the DNA TGTGCCAGCAATATTCCCCAGAACACTGAAGCTTTCTTT.

J is TRBJ1-5 and V is TRBV6-5; D unclear. CDR1 MNHEY and CDR2 SVGAGI come from the germline V gene. Between the trimmed V and J ends, which lost 4 bases and 12 bases, there was a span of 19 bases. CDR3 length equals 14 residues. The CDR3 reads CASSSGSLGQYQHF. CDR3 in DNA: TGTGCCAGCAGTTCAGGCTCTTTGGGTCAGTACCAGCATTTT.

The CDR3 DNA follows: TGTGCCAGCACGAAACAGCAACTTAGCACAGATACGCAGTATTTT. It codes for CASTKQQLSTDTQYF. J is TRBJ2-3 and V is TRBV6-2 or TRBV6-3; D not resolved. CDR3 length: 15 amino acids. CDR1 and CDR2 from the germline V gene are MNHEY and SVGEGT. Trimming pared 7 bases from V and 0 bases from J, leaving 14 bases between.

As concerns this clonotype: A junction end diverges from the germline sequence, so it may reflect a read error. CDR3 sequence (DNA): TGTGCCAGCAGCTTATATGGGAGCTATAATTCACCCCTCCACTTC. Translating it yields CASSLYGSYNSPLHF. This chain uses TRBV13 with TRBJ1-6; D is ambiguous. CDR3 length: 15 amino acids. The germline gives CDR1 PRHDT, CDR2 FYEKMQ (reference sequence).

As for this clonotype: A clone one base away is much larger, so this may be a read error. The J gene is TRBJ2-2, the V gene TRBV5-1, with D perhaps matching TRBD1 or TRBD2 (6 bases each). In germline, CDR1 is SGHRS, CDR2 YFSETQ. The CDR3 runs 13 residues. The chain's CDR3 is CASSNREAGVLFF. The CDR3 DNA is TGCGCCAGCAGCAACAGGGAGGCCGGGGTGCTGTTTTTT.

Turning to this clonotype: A read error may produce the germline difference seen at one junction end. J is TRBJ2-1 and V is TRBV4-1, with 8 bases identical to TRBD2. Germline values: CDR1 MGHRA, CDR2 YSYEKL. The CDR3 length is 15 residues. The CDR3 is CASSQDSGGTSEQFF. The DNA of the CDR3 is TGTGCCAGCAGCCAAGATTCGGGAGGGACCAGTGAGCAGTTCTTC.

The chain combines TRBV11-2 with TRBJ1-3, with D possibly matching TRBD1 (6 bases). Germline assignment: CDR1 SGHAT and CDR2 FQNNGV. CDR3 length: 13 residues. CDR3 region: CVSAQGVGNTIYF. For the CDR3, the DNA is TGTGTCTCAGCACAGGGAGTTGGAAACACCATATATTTT.

Of note for this clonotype: A junction boundary mismatches the germline segment, possibly from a read error. The chain couples TRBV6-6 to TRBJ2-1; TRBD2 matches 10 bases. Germline loops: CDR1 MNHNY, CDR2 SVGAGI (reference sequence). CDR3 size: 15 residues. CDR3 sequence (DNA): TGTGCCAGCAGTTCTGCGACTAGCGGGCACAATGACCAGTTCTTC. This encodes CASSSATSGHNDQFF.

With respect to this clonotype: Because the CDR3 is missing its conserved closing phenylalanine or tryptophan, this is likely a read error. Because the CDR3's place on the DNA is in doubt, the DNA is left out and the CDR3 is given as listed by TCRdb. The rearrangement uses TRBV11-2 and TRBJ2-7; the tabulated D call, TRBD1, remains unverified against the DNA. 14 amino acids form the CDR3, both terminal residues included. From germline, CDR1 is SGHAT and CDR2 FQNNGV. The CDR3 loop reads CASSLTDRAYEQYY.

This clonotype is medium-sized within its sample. The chain couples TRBV6-2 or TRBV6-3 to TRBJ2-3; the D gene is possibly TRBD2 (6 bases). CDR1 is MNHEY, CDR2 SVGEGT, per germline. The CDR3 contains 12 residues. V gave up 5 bases and J gave up 12 bases, with 15 bases separating them. The CDR3 sequence is CASSTIGSDQYF. The CDR3 DNA reads TGTGCCAGCAGTACCATCGGGAGTGACCAGTATTTT.

Note on this clonotype: One end of the junction is discordant with germline, which a read error may explain. The genes are TRBV11-3 and TRBJ2-1; D ambiguous. This CDR3 contains 13 residues. The germline gives CDR1 SGHNT, CDR2 YENEEA. CDR3 amino acids: CASSFASYDEELF. As DNA, the CDR3 is TGTGCCAGCAGCTTTGCCAGCTACGATGAGGAGTTGTTC.

Concerning this clonotype: A read error may account for a junction end that differs from germline. The chain has TRBV11-2 and TRBJ2-1; unclear D gene. Germline assignment: CDR1 SGHAT and CDR2 FQNNGV. The CDR3 has 13 amino acids. The CDR3 nucleotides are TGTGCCAACAGCTTAAATGATGACTTTGAGCAGTTCTTC. Its translation: CANSLNDDFEQFF.

The chain employs TRBV11-2 and TRBJ2-7; weak D call: TRBD2 (6 bases). Germline V gene data show CDR1 as SGHAT and CDR2 as FQNNGV. Trimming took off 7 bases at V and 3 bases at J, with 19 bases between the two ends. The CDR3 is made up of 15 amino acids. CDR3 coding DNA: TGTGCCAGCATCCCCTTGGAAGCGGGTCACTACGAGCAGTACTTC. It yields the protein CASIPLEAGHYEQYF.

Worth noting for this clonotype: Compared with germline, one end of the junction differs, possibly owing to a read error. CDR3 residues: CVTSPGLPLADTHYF. Here the CDR3 DNA reads TGCGTCACTTCACCTGGACTTCCGTTGGCAGATACGCACTATTTT. The V and J genes are TRBV10-2 and TRBJ2-3; the D gene is possibly TRBD2 (5 bases). Germline lookup yields CDR1 WSHSY and CDR2 SAAADI. This CDR3 has 15 residues.